These 11 T cell receptor beta chains were sequenced from one sample in a study of cytomegalovirus exposure and HLA in healthy donors. The primer mix had 60 Vbeta and 13 Jbeta primers. This table comes from immunoSEQ multiplex PCR, and its TCRdb copy is limited to in-frame clones, with some not included. The profile shows 74,000 or so clones, 55% to 80% of them singletons. The material sequenced was PBMCs. These receptors came from a woman aged 30 to 39 in good health and CMV-seronegative.

V and J are TRBV5-6 and TRBJ2-7; D possibly corresponds to TRBD1 (5 bases). This CDR3 is 19 amino acids long. V lost 4 bases to trimming and J lost 0 bases, with 26 bases between them. Germline V gene data show CDR1 as SGHDT and CDR2 as YYEEEE. The CDR3 region has the DNA TGTGCCAGCAGCCGATACCAGGGATCGACCCATTTGAGCTCCTACGAGCAGTACTTC. Protein product: CASSRYQGSTHLSSYEQYF. The variable domain in full, with the rest retrieved from reference TRBV5-6 and TRBJ2-7, is DAGVTQSPTHLIKTRGQQVTLRCSPKSGHDTVSWYQQALGQGPQFIFQYYEEEERQRGNFPDRFSGHQFPNYSSELNVNALLLGDSALYLCASSRYQGSTHLSSYEQYFGPGTRLTVT.

The V call is TRBV20-1, the J call TRBJ2-5; D possibly corresponds to TRBD2 (6 bases). The germline V and J ends were trimmed by 6 bases and 9 bases, with 14 bases remaining between them. Germline-derived CDR1 and CDR2 are DFQATT and SNEGSKA (reference sequence). CDR3 length: 11 amino acids. The CDR3 region has the DNA TGCAGTGCACGGGACTTTCCGGCCCAGTACTTC. It yields the protein CSARDFPAQYF.

The table lists this clone with a few counts. V gene TRBV6-1 combines with J gene TRBJ1-5; 7 bases align to TRBD1. The ends lost 4 bases at V and 4 bases at J; junction bases unmatched: 10. The CDR3 length is 16 residues. From germline, CDR1 is MNHNS and CDR2 SASEGT. CDR3 nucleotides: TGTGCCAGCAGTGCGTACTCAGGGGGAGGTAATCAGCCCCAGCATTTT. Encoded protein: CASSAYSGGGNQPQHF.

As for this clone: One end of the junction is discordant with germline, which a read error may explain. This sequence joins TRBV7-9 and TRBJ2-7; weak D call: TRBD2 (5 bases). The CDR3 is 15 residues long. CDR1 is SEHNR and CDR2 is FQNEAQ in the germline V gene (reference sequence). The CDR3 region has the DNA TGTTCCAGTTTTTTCAAGCAGGAGGCGGCATACGAGCAGTACTTC. Amino acid sequence: CSSFFKQEAAYEQYF. The full variable domain, its missing parts supplied by reference TRBV7-9 and TRBJ2-7, is DTGVSQNPRHKITKRGQNVTFRCDPISEHNRLYWYRQTLGQGPEFLTYFQNEAQLEKSRLLSDRFSAERPKGSFSTLEIQRTEQGDSAMYLCSSFFKQEAAYEQYFGPGTRLTVT.

The genes are TRBV19 and TRBJ2-1; tentatively, D is TRBD1 (6 bases). The germline V gene encodes CDR1 LNHDA and CDR2 SQIVND (reference sequence). The CDR3 is made up of 12 amino acids. V lost 1 base and J 9 bases, leaving 7 bases between the germline ends. The CDR3 nucleotides read TGTGCCAGTAGTATAGCAGGGGTTGAGCAGTTCTTC. This gives the protein CASSIAGVEQFF.

On this clone itself: Other DNA sequences in the sample encode the same CDR3. This chain uses TRBV6-1 with TRBJ2-3; TRBD2 agrees at 11 bases. Trimming cost V 6 bases and J 5 bases; bases outside gene matches: 7. This CDR3 is 15 amino acids long. Germline loops: CDR1 MNHNS, CDR2 SASEGT. The CDR3 bases are TGTGCCAGCAGCCCTACTAGCGGGGGCCTAGATACGCAGTATTTT. This codes for CASSPTSGGLDTQYF.

This rearrangement joins TRBV7-9 to TRBJ2-2; 7 bases map to TRBD2. The CDR3 covers 16 residues. The germline V gene encodes CDR1 SEHNR and CDR2 FQNEAQ (reference sequence). V lost 5 bases and J lost 5; bases outside the gene matches: 11. In DNA, the CDR3 is TGTGCCAGCAGCCCCCCGCTAGCGGCATTGACCGGGGAGCTGTTTTTT. Its protein is CASSPPLAALTGELFF.

This rearrangement joins TRBV30 to TRBJ1-6; D is unresolved. V was clipped by 7 bases and J by 6 bases, with 13 bases between them. There are 13 residues in the CDR3. CDR1 is GTSNPN and CDR2 is SVGIG in the germline V gene (reference sequence). The CDR3 nucleotides are TGTGCCTTCACGCGGGGTACTAATTCACCCCTCCACTTT. This sequence encodes CAFTRGTNSPLHF.

V usage is TRBV5-1 and J usage is TRBJ2-5, with a tentative D call TRBD2 (6 bases). V lost 0 bases, J lost 2 bases, and 14 bases lay in between. CDR1 SGHRS and CDR2 YFSETQ come from the germline V gene. The CDR3 extends over 16 amino acids. DNA for the CDR3: TGCGCCAGCAGCTTGGGAGGGACTCAGATTCAAGAGACCCAGTACTTC. It encodes CASSLGGTQIQETQYF. The full variable domain, its missing parts supplied by reference TRBV5-1 and TRBJ2-5, is KAGVTQTPRYLIKTRGQQVTLSCSPISGHRSVSWYQQTPGQGLQFLFEYFSETQRNKGNFPGRFSGRQFSNSRSEMNVSTLELGDSALYLCASSLGGTQIQETQYFGPGTRLLVL.

The rearrangement uses TRBV5-1 and TRBJ2-2; 9 bases agree with TRBD1. Germline assignment: CDR1 SGHRS and CDR2 YFSETQ. The CDR3 loop spans 14 amino acids. V dropped 6 bases and J dropped 3; count of bases not matched to a gene: 3. The CDR3 here is CASKRTGDTGELFF. The DNA of the CDR3 is TGCGCCAGCAAAAGGACAGGGGACACCGGGGAGCTGTTTTTT.

The chain employs TRBV9 and TRBJ1-2, with D uncertain. The germline gives CDR1 SGDLS, CDR2 YYNGEE. V shed 4 bases and J shed 6 bases, with 16 bases lying between them. The CDR3 sequence is 14 residues long. The CDR3 sequence: CASSPQASVHGYTF. CDR3 DNA: TGTGCCAGCAGCCCCCAGGCGTCTGTCCATGGCTACACCTTC.